This is a list of T cell receptor beta chains from one sample in a study of T cells during gluten challenge in celiac disease. One entry per CDR3 protein, called by TCRdb with MiXCR from the 5' RACE reads. The data hold 95 to 130 distinct CDR3 sequences, with about 14% observed a single time. The sample here was gluten-specific CD4+ T cells sorted from the duodenum using tetramers, taken at baseline or on day 14 of gluten challenge (not recorded which). The receptors come from a female donor with celiac disease. Each CDR3 is given with its conserved first and last residue. A D gene is named only where the DNA matches it firmly. Rows give clone size only sometimes, using once, few, many, or a class for an expanded clone.

>NA|TRBJ1-2|TRBV21-1|large
TGTGCCAGCAGCAAAGGGGACAGGGGGTTAGAGGGCTACACCTTC
CASSKGDRGLEGYTF
>NA|TRBJ2-7|TRBV28|NA
TGTGCCATCGGTTCACTACAGACCCACGAGCAGTACTTC
CAIGSLQTHEQYF
>TRBD1|TRBJ2-5|TRBV29-1|hyperexpanded
TGCAGCGTTGCGACAGGGTGGGAGACCCAGTACTTC
CSVATGWETQYF
>TRBD1|TRBJ2-1|TRBV29-1|large
TGCAGCGGCTGGACAGGGGGATCCTACAATGAGCAGTTCTTC
CSGWTGGSYNEQFF
>NA|TRBJ2-3|TRBV7-9|large
TGTGCCAGCAGCTTAGCGCACTTCACAGATACGCAGTATTTT
CASSLAHFTDTQYF
>TRBD2|TRBJ2-7|TRBV9|medium-sized
TGTGCCAGCAGCCGTATAGGCGGGAGTCTCGACGAGCAGTACTTC
CASSRIGGSLDEQYF
>TRBD1|TRBJ1-5|TRBV29-1|NA
TGCAGCGTTGAAGCCAGGGGGGATAGCAATCAGCCCCAGCATTTT
CSVEARGDSNQPQHF
>NA|TRBJ2-7|TRBV28|large
TGTGCCAGCAGTTCACTACAGACCCACGAGCAGTACTTC
CASSSLQTHEQYF
>NA|TRBJ2-3|TRBV5-1|large
TGCGCCAGCAGCTTGGTAGCATTTGACGGTACGCAGTATTTT
CASSLVAFDGTQYF
>NA|TRBJ2-3|TRBV7-2|NA
TGTGCCAGCAGCTTATGGGGGGGCCTGGGCGGGACGGCAGATACGCAGTATTTT
CASSLWGGLGGTADTQYF
>NA|TRBJ2-2|TRBV30|hyperexpanded
TGTGCCTGGAGTCCACAGGGTTGGGACACCGGGGAGCTGTTTTTT
CAWSPQGWDTGELFF
>NA|TRBJ1-1|TRBV29-1|large
TGCAGCGTGGAGGACAGTGATGGCCCAGCTTTCTTT
CSVEDSDGPAFF
>NA|TRBJ1-6|TRBV20-1|large
TGCAGTGCTAGAGTACAGGATTCACCCCTCCACTTT
CSARVQDSPLHF
>TRBD2|TRBJ2-3|TRBV29-1|hyperexpanded
TGCAGCGTCGCCCACGGGGGGAGCACAGATACGCAGTATTTT
CSVAHGGSTDTQYF
>NA|TRBJ2-4|TRBV5-1|hyperexpanded
TGCGCCAGCAGCTTCGGAGGATATGGGGACATTCAGTACTTC
CASSFGGYGDIQYF
>TRBD2|TRBJ2-3|TRBV29-1|large
TGCAGCGTCGGGGGGTGGGCAGATACGCAGTATTTT
CSVGGWADTQYF
>TRBD1|TRBJ1-1|TRBV29-1|hyperexpanded
TGCAGCGTTGGGGCAGGGGGTACTACTGAAGCTTTCTTT
CSVGAGGTTEAFF
>NA|TRBJ2-1|TRBV5-1|hyperexpanded
TGCGCCAGCAGCTTTGGGGCGGGGTGGGACAATGAGCAGTTCTTC
CASSFGAGWDNEQFF
>TRBD2|TRBJ2-1|TRBV20-1|few
TGCAGTGCTACCAGGGAACTAGCGGGGGGGAGGTTGTTCTTC
CSATRELAGGRLFF
>NA|TRBJ2-3|TRBV29-1|large
TGCAGCGTTGAAGATCCACCGAGCACAGATACGCAGTATTTT
CSVEDPPSTDTQYF
>NA|TRBJ2-5|TRBV10-2|NA
TGCGCCAGCAGTGAGCAGGTAAAAGGGACCCAGAACTTC
CASSEQVKGTQNF
>TRBD2|TRBJ2-1|TRBV29-1|hyperexpanded
TGCAGCTCCGGGGGGGAGTACAATGAGCAGTTCTTC
CSSGGEYNEQFF
>TRBD2|TRBJ2-3|TRBV29-1|large
TGCAGCGTTGTACGACTAGCGGGGGGGCCGGGTGATCTAGATACGCAGTATTTT
CSVVRLAGGPGDLDTQYF
>NA|TRBJ2-3|TRBV30|large
TGTGCCTGGACCCCACGGGGCTGGGACACAGATACGCAGTATTTT
CAWTPRGWDTDTQYF
>NA|TRBJ2-2|TRBV30|large
TGTGCCTGGAGTCTGGGGGGCTGGGACACCGGGGAGCTGTTTTTT
CAWSLGGWDTGELFF
>NA|TRBJ2-7|TRBV14|hyperexpanded
TGTGCCAGCAGCCAAGTGGCGGGTGGAGAGCAGTACTTC
CASSQVAGGEQYF